The 18 T cell receptor beta chains reported below all come from one sample, sequenced in a study of OX40 agonist ivuxolimab in advanced cancers. Generated by immunoSEQ multiplex PCR, the TCRdb table keeps only in-frame clones and is missing some. The sample lists roughly 50,000 clones; around four fifths were seen once. The material was CD4+ or CD8+ T cells sorted from blood, obtained in a trial of the OX40 agonist ivuxolimab. All receptors derive from an adult with an advanced solid tumor such as melanoma, head and neck, liver or kidney cancer.

The gene calls are TRBV4-3 and TRBJ1-1, with D possibly TRBD1 on 5 matching bases. Germline CDR1 reads LGHNA; CDR2 reads YSLEER. The CDR3 contains 15 residues. V gave up 4 bases and J gave up 3 bases, with 15 bases separating them. CDR3 region: CASSPGGGPHTEAFF. CDR3 nucleotide sequence: TGCGCCAGCAGCCCTGGGGGAGGCCCCCACACTGAAGCTTTCTTT.

The gene calls are TRBV5-1 and TRBJ2-2; 8 nucleotides align to TRBD1. This CDR3 spans 13 amino acids. Germline CDR1 and CDR2: SGHRS and YFSETQ. With 4 bases clipped from V and 7 bases from J, the junction kept 3 bases outside the gene matches. This CDR3 is CASSQGALGELFF. Here the CDR3 DNA reads TGCGCCAGCAGCCAGGGGGCGCTCGGGGAGCTGTTTTTT.

The chain employs TRBV10-2 and TRBJ2-7, with a tentative D call TRBD2 (6 bases). CDR1 is WSHSY and CDR2 is SAAADI in the germline V gene. Trimming removed 9 bases at V and 2 bases at J, with 17 bases between. The CDR3 is 14 amino acids. The CDR3 DNA reads TGCGCCAGTATGTCGGGACTGACGACCTACGAGCAGTACGTC. Translation: CASMSGLTTYEQYV.

J is TRBJ2-3 and V is TRBV6-6; D gene ambiguous. CDR3 size: 13 residues. The germline gives CDR1 MNHNY, CDR2 SVGAGI (reference sequence). Trimming shortened V by 2 bases and J by 1 base, and 4 bases separated the two germline ends. In DNA, the CDR3 is TGTGCCAGCAGTTACGACGGCACAGATACGCAGTATTTT. Translating gives CASSYDGTDTQYF.

The J gene is TRBJ1-1, the V gene TRBV27; D unresolved. The V end lost 8 bases, the J end lost 0 bases, and 19 bases lay between the germline ends. The germline gives CDR1 MNHEY, CDR2 SMNVEV (reference sequence). This CDR3 has 16 amino acids. The CDR3 nucleotides read TGTGCCAGCCTGCAACCGGGCAGCCCTATGAACACTGAAGCTTTCTTT. This gives the protein CASLQPGSPMNTEAFF.

The gene calls are TRBV5-1 and TRBJ2-7; D unresolved. V lost 0 bases, J lost 0 bases, and 13 bases lay in between. Germline-derived CDR1 and CDR2 are SGHRS and YFSETQ. The CDR3 extends over 16 amino acids. The DNA of the CDR3 is TGCGCCAGCAGCTTGGCGGCCAGCCTTTCCTCCTACGAGCAGTACTTC. Protein sequence: CASSLAASLSSYEQYF.

The chain employs TRBV2 and TRBJ1-1; D perhaps matches TRBD1 (5 bases). Deletions cut 6 bases from V and 7 bases from J, with 9 bases between. The CDR3 covers 11 residues. The germline gives CDR1 SNHLY, CDR2 FYNNEI. The CDR3 protein is CASRRDLEAFF. In DNA, the CDR3 is TGTGCCAGCAGAAGGGACCTTGAAGCTTTCTTT. Full variable domain (missing parts from reference TRBV2 and TRBJ1-1): EPEVTQTPSHQVTQMGQEVILRCVPISNHLYFYWYRQILGQKVEFLVSFYNNEISEKSEIFDDQFSVERPDGSNFTLKIRSTKLEDSAMYFCASRRDLEAFFGQGTRLTVV.

The chain couples TRBV29-1 to TRBJ2-1, with 12 nucleotides matching TRBD2. Germline loops: CDR1 SQVTM, CDR2 ANQGSEA. The CDR3 is 15 residues long. After removal of 4 bases from V and 2 bases from J, the junction contained 3 bases not matched to a gene. This chain's CDR3 is CSVATSGGTYNEQFF. DNA of the CDR3: TGCAGCGTTGCAACTAGCGGGGGGACCTACAATGAGCAGTTCTTC.

In nucleotides, the CDR3 is TGTGCCAGCAGGGGGCCGAACACCGGGGAGCTGTTTTTT. This translates into CASRGPNTGELFF. The chain links TRBV28 to TRBJ2-2, with TRBD1 as a possible D gene (5 bases). The V and J ends lost 6 bases and 0 bases respectively, with 5 bases between them. Germline CDR1 is MDHEN and CDR2 is SYDVKM. The CDR3 is made up of 13 amino acids.

This sequence joins TRBV7-2 and TRBJ2-3; 11 bases line up with TRBD2. V shed 5 bases, J shed 2 bases, and the junction held 6 bases outside the gene matches. Germline assignment: CDR1 SGHTA and CDR2 FQGNSA. This CDR3 has 16 amino acids. CDR3 in amino acids: CASSAFSGGATDTQYF. The CDR3 nucleotides read TGTGCCAGCAGCGCCTTTAGCGGGGGGGCCACAGATACGCAGTATTTT.

The rearrangement uses TRBV28 and TRBJ1-1; no definite D call. Germline V gene sequence: CDR1 MDHEN, CDR2 SYDVKM. V gave up 1 base and J gave up 8 bases, with 5 bases separating them. CDR3 length: 11 amino acids. The CDR3 loop reads CASSLSVEAFF. The CDR3 DNA follows: TGTGCCAGCAGTTTATCCGTGGAAGCTTTCTTT.

The chain employs TRBV6-6 and TRBJ2-5; 12 bases align to TRBD2. Looked up from germline, CDR1 is MNHNY and CDR2 is SVGAGI (reference sequence). The CDR3 consists of 14 residues. J lost 3 bases, V lost 7 bases, and 3 bases had no gene match. The CDR3 protein is CASKRTSGEETQYF. The CDR3 DNA reads as TGTGCCAGCAAGAGGACTAGCGGGGAAGAGACCCAGTACTTC.

This clone came up once. The chain uses TRBV7-9 and TRBJ1-1; D perhaps matches TRBD1 (6 bases). CDR3 length: 17 amino acids. V lost 2 bases, J lost 0 bases, and 16 bases lay in between. The germline CDR1 and CDR2 sequences are SEHNR and FQNEAQ (reference sequence). Here the CDR3 reads CASSLSSTGTMNTEAFF. The CDR3 region has the DNA TGTGCCAGCAGCTTATCATCGACAGGAACCATGAACACTGAAGCTTTCTTT. Looking up the rest from reference TRBV7-9 and TRBJ1-1 gives the full variable domain: DTGVSQNPRHKITKRGQNVTFRCDPISEHNRLYWYRQTLGQGPEFLTYFQNEAQLEKSRLLSDRFSAERPKGSFSTLEIQRTEQGDSAMYLCASSLSSTGTMNTEAFFGQGTRLTVV.

This chain uses TRBV6-4 with TRBJ1-1; perhaps TRBD1 as D (5 bases). Trimming removed 6 bases from V and 0 bases from J, with 14 bases in between. Germline CDR1 is MRHNA and CDR2 is SNTAGT. The CDR3 has 15 amino acids. CDR3 nucleotide sequence: TGTGCCAGCAGAGCATCGACAGCCCTGAACACTGAAGCTTTCTTT. Translated: CASRASTALNTEAFF.

The V call is TRBV6-5, the J call TRBJ1-1, with D unresolved. Germline-derived CDR1 and CDR2 are MNHEY and SVGAGI. CDR3 size: 15 residues. V was shortened by 4 bases and J by 1 base, with 13 bases between the two germline ends. The CDR3 sequence is CASSSLYKPNTEAFF. CDR3 nucleotide sequence: TGTGCCAGCAGTTCGTTATATAAGCCGAACACTGAAGCTTTCTTT.

The chain couples TRBV7-9 to TRBJ1-2; D unresolved. Germline CDR1 and CDR2: SEHNR and FQNEAQ (reference sequence). CDR3 length: 12 amino acids. V lost 3 bases and J 3 bases, leaving 5 bases between the germline ends. The CDR3 reads CASSLPDYGYTF. CDR3 nucleotides: TGTGCCAGCAGCTTGCCCGACTATGGCTACACCTTC. The full variable domain, rest sourced from reference TRBV7-9 and TRBJ1-2, is DTGVSQNPRHKITKRGQNVTFRCDPISEHNRLYWYRQTLGQGPEFLTYFQNEAQLEKSRLLSDRFSAERPKGSFSTLEIQRTEQGDSAMYLCASSLPDYGYTFGSGTRLTVV.

This clone appeared a single time. The rearrangement links TRBV5-1 to TRBJ2-7, with 8 bases identical to TRBD1. V trimming: 5 bases; J trimming: 2 bases; junction bases outside the gene matches: 6. The CDR3 is 14 amino acids. Germline V gene data show CDR1 as SGHRS and CDR2 as YFSETQ. This CDR3 is CASSRGQGPYEQYF. In nucleotides, the CDR3 is TGCGCCAGCAGTCGCGGACAGGGCCCCTACGAGCAGTACTTC.

The chain employs TRBV6-5 and TRBJ1-2; TRBD1 might be the D (5 bases). The CDR3 is made up of 14 amino acids. Germline V gives CDR1 MNHEY, CDR2 SVGAGI. V gave up 1 base and J gave up 4 bases, with 10 bases separating them. The CDR3 region is CASSYWQGPYGYTF. CDR3 sequence (DNA): TGTGCCAGCAGTTACTGGCAGGGCCCCTATGGCTACACCTTC.